This TCR beta chain was retrieved from a study of beta chain features in type 1 diabetes. In its sample, this clone was seen a few times. Its specificity is not known. Study-level results: High TCR expression in some cells could lead to their over-representation in cDNA sequencing. VDJ junctions from patients with type 1 diabetes contained fewer insertions and more deletions.

The entirety of the isolated RNA underwent reverse transcription, so expressed TCRB transcripts were sequenced. Measured with immunoSEQ multiplex PCR; TCRdb has only the in-frame clones, and not every one. This sample carries hundreds of thousands of clones, around 15% of them seen once, and the ten largest clones take about 0.086%. Trimming cost V 4 bases and J 0 bases, with 0 bases left between them. This CDR3 is 11 amino acids long. Germline CDR1 DFQATT, CDR2 SNEGSKA (reference sequence). Every sorted population was more than 95% pure. The chain combines TRBV20-1 with TRBJ2-2; no reliable D call. This receptor was obtained from a man younger than 35 in good health. The specimen was naive CD4+ T cells from blood. CDR3 nucleotides: TGCAGTGCTACGAACACCGGGGAGCTGTTTTTT. It translates to CSATNTGELFF.